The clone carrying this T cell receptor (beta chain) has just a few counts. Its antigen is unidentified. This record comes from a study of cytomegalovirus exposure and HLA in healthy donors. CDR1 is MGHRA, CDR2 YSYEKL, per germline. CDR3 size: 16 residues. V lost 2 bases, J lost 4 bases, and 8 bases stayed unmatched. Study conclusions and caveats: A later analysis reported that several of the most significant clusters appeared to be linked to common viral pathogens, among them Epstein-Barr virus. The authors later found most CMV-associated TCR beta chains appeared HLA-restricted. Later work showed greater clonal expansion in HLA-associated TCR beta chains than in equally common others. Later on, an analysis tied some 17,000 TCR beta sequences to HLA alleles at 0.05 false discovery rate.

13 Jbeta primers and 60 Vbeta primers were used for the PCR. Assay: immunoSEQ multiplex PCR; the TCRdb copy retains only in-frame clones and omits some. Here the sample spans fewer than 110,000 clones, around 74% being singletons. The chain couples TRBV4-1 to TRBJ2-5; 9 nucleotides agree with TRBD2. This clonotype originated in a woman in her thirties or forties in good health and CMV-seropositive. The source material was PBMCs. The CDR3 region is CASSQSGAGGRETQYF. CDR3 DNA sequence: TGCGCCAGCAGCCAAAGTGGGGCGGGGGGGCGAGAGACCCAGTACTTC.